The 11 T cell receptor beta chains reported below all come from one sample, sequenced in a study of T cell repertoires in aging, cancer and after chemotherapy. Rearranged V-D-J TRB sequences were amplified with a mixed TRB-A/B primer pool. TCRdb analysed the multiplex PCR reads with MiXCR anew, one entry per CDR3 protein. The table has under 7,000 distinct CDR3 sequences, under 35% seen once. The template was genomic DNA from peripheral blood, not RNA. Specimen: blood. Receptors were obtained from a human donor with a blood cancer.

The rearrangement uses TRBV11-2 and TRBJ2-1, with 8 bases matching TRBD2. CDR3 length equals 16 residues. Germline V CDR1 and CDR2: SGHAT, FQNNGV. V shed 1 base, J shed 2 bases, and the junction held 4 bases outside the gene matches. This CDR3 is CASSLARGGTYNEQFF. DNA for the CDR3: TGTGCCAGCAGCTTAGCCCGCGGGGGGACCTACAATGAGCAGTTCTTC.

The gene calls are TRBV6-2 or TRBV6-3 and TRBJ2-7; D is ambiguous. V lost 8 bases and J 2 bases, leaving 7 bases between the germline ends. CDR3 length equals 11 residues. Germline V lookup: CDR1 MNHEY, CDR2 SVGEGT. This CDR3 is CASGSPYEQYF. CDR3 sequence (DNA): TGTGCCAGCGGTTCTCCCTACGAGCAGTACTTC.

The table lists this clonotype with a few counts. The genes are TRBV20-1 and TRBJ2-1; a weak D match, TRBD2 (7 bases). The V and J ends lost 0 bases and 9 bases respectively, with 18 bases between them. Germline values: CDR1 DFQATT, CDR2 SNEGSKA (reference sequence). The CDR3 spans 15 residues. As DNA, the CDR3 is TGCAGTGCTAGAGAGGGACTACTGTCCAGGGGTGAGCAGTTCTTC. Translating gives CSAREGLLSRGEQFF.

This clonotype has more than one count but fewer than ten. This sequence joins TRBV15 and TRBJ2-1; 10 bases align to TRBD2. The CDR3 length is 17 residues. V shed 5 bases, J shed 2 bases, and the junction held 9 bases outside the gene matches. CDR1 LNHNV and CDR2 YYDKDF come from the germline V gene (reference sequence). The CDR3 DNA follows: TGTGCCACCAGCCGACCACCCACTAGCGGGACCTACAATGAGCAGTTCTTC. Translating it yields CATSRPPTSGTYNEQFF.

This clonotype was seen only once. The chain links TRBV11-2 to TRBJ1-2, with 7 nucleotides matching TRBD1. CDR3 size: 15 residues. V shed 1 base, J shed 4 bases, and the junction held 6 bases outside the gene matches. Germline V CDR1 and CDR2: SGHAT, FQNNGV. CDR3 bases: TGTGCCAGCAGCTTAGTGGGACAGCCGACCTATGGCTACACCTTC. Translated, it gives CASSLVGQPTYGYTF.

The chain carries TRBV12-3 or TRBV12-4 and TRBJ2-1, with 9 bases that match TRBD1. This CDR3 is built from 14 residues. The V and J ends lost 6 bases and 7 bases, in that order; junction bases with no gene match: 7. The CDR3: CASSPGTGLNEQFF. CDR3 nucleotides: TGTGCCAGCAGCCCCGGGACAGGGTTAAATGAGCAGTTCTTC.

Here the CDR3 DNA reads TGTGCCAGCTCCCAAGGGACAGCCAATCAGCCCCAGCATTTT. It yields the protein CASSQGTANQPQHF. This chain links TRBV6-1 with TRBJ1-5, with 7 bases identical to TRBD1. This CDR3 is built from 14 residues. Germline CDR1 is MNHNS and CDR2 is SASEGT. The ends lost 8 bases at V and 3 bases at J; junction bases unmatched: 7.

The rearrangement uses TRBV28 and TRBJ1-1; no reliable D call. CDR3 length: 13 residues. Germline V CDR1 and CDR2: MDHEN, SYDVKM. Trimming cost V 7 bases and J 0 bases, with 9 bases left between them. The CDR3 bases are TGTGCCAGCATCCCTCACATGAACACTGAAGCTTTCTTT. This encodes CASIPHMNTEAFF.

V gene TRBV7-6 combines with J gene TRBJ2-2; TRBD2 might be the D (6 bases). The germline gives CDR1 SGHVS, CDR2 FNYEAQ. V lost 3 bases, J lost 1 base, and 9 bases lay in between. The CDR3 consists of 15 residues. The CDR3 sequence: CASSFGGGNTGELFF. The CDR3 region has the DNA TGTGCCAGCAGCTTTGGGGGAGGGAACACCGGGGAGCTGTTTTTT. The full variable domain, rest sourced from reference TRBV7-6 and TRBJ2-2, is GAGVSQSPRYKVTKRGQDVALRCDPISGHVSLYWYRQALGQGPEFLTYFNYEAQQDKSGLPNDRFSAERPEGSISTLTIQRTEQRDSAMYRCASSFGGGNTGELFFGEGSRLTVL.

V is TRBV6-5 and J is TRBJ2-2; 10 nucleotides align to TRBD1. Germline CDR1 and CDR2: MNHEY and SVGAGI. The CDR3 spans 16 residues. Unmatched junction bases numbered 8, after V lost 7 bases and J lost 3 bases. CDR3 protein: CASMIGTGAYTGELFF. The DNA for the CDR3 is TGTGCCAGCATGATCGGGACAGGGGCCTACACCGGGGAGCTGTTTTTT.

This chain uses TRBV18 with TRBJ1-5; D call uncertain. Germline assignment: CDR1 KGHSH and CDR2 LQKENI. CDR3 length: 15 amino acids. V lost 6 bases to trimming and J lost 2 bases, with 14 bases between them. CDR3 sequence: CASSAGGMGNQPQHF. The CDR3 bases are TGTGCCAGCTCGGCCGGAGGAATGGGCAATCAGCCCCAGCATTTT.